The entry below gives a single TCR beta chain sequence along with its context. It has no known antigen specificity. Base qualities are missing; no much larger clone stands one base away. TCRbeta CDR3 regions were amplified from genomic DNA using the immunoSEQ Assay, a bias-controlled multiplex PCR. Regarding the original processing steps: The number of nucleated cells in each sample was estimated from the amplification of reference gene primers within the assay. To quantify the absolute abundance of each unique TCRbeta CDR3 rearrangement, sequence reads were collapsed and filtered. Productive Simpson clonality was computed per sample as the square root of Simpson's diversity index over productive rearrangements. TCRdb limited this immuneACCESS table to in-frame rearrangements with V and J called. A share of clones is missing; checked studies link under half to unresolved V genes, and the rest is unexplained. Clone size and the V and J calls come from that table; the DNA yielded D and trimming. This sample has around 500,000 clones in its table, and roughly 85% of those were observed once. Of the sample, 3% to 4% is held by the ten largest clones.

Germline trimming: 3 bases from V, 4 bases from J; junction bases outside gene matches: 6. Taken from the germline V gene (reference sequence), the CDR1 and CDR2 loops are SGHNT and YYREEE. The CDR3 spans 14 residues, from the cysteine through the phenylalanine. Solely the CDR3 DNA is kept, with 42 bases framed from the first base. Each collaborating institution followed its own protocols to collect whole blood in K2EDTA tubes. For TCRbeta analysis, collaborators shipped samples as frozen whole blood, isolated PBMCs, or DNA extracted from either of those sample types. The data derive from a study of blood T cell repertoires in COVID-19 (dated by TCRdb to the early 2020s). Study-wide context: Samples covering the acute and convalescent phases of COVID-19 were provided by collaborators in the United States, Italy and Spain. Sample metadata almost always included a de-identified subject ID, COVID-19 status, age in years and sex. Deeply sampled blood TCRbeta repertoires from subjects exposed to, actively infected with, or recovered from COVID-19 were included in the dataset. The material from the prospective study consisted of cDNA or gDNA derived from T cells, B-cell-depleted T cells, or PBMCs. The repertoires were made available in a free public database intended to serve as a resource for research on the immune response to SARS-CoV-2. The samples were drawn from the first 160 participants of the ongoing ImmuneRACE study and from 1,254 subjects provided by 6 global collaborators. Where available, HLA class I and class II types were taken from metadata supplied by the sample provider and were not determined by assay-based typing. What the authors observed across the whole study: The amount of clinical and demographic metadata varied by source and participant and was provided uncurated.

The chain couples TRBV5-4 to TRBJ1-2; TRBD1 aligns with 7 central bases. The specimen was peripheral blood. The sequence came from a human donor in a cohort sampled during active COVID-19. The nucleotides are TGTGCCAGCAGCTCCGTACAGGGGATCTATGGCTACACCTTC. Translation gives CASSSVQGIYGYTF. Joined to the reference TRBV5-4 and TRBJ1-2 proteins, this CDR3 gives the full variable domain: ETGVTQSPTHLIKTRGQQVTLRCSSQSGHNTVSWYQQALGQGPQFIFQYYREEENGRGNFPPRFSGLQFPNYSSELNVNALELDDSALYLCASSSVQGIYGYTFGSGTRLTVV.